Below, 20 T cell receptor beta chains from the same sample are listed, as sequenced in a study of metastatic and nonmetastatic thyroid tumors. From the PCR reads, TCRdb re-called clones with MiXCR. Of about 24,000 clones listed, under 25% are singletons. Nobody among the patients had been given any treatment before thyroid surgery. Specimen: blood. These receptors all stem from a male donor with papillary thyroid cancer or a benign thyroid nodule (not recorded which). Some clones in this sample may be carry-over from other donors' samples.

This clone appeared a few times. The chain employs TRBV11-1 and TRBJ1-6; D gene uncertain. The CDR3 is 16 residues long. Trimming cost V 5 bases and J 5 bases, with 16 bases left between them. Germline CDR1 and CDR2: SGHAT and FQDESV (reference sequence). The CDR3 bases are TGTGCCAGCAGCCGTGCGGGAGGTCCTAATAATTCACCCCTCCACTTT. It codes for CASSRAGGPNNSPLHF. Full variable domain (missing parts from reference TRBV11-1 and TRBJ1-6): EAEVAQSPRYKITEKSQAVAFWCDPISGHATLYWYRQILGQGPELLVQFQDESVVDDSQLPKDRFSAERLKGVDSTLKIQPAELGDSAMYLCASSRAGGPNNSPLHFGNGTRLTVT.

This clone was picked up a small number of times. The chain combines TRBV19 with TRBJ2-2; D call uncertain. With 7 bases removed from V and 7 bases from J, the gap between germline ends came to 16 bases. Germline CDR1 reads LNHDA; CDR2 reads SQIVND (reference sequence). CDR3 size: 14 residues. The CDR3: CASIMEKYIGELFF. The CDR3 DNA follows: TGTGCCAGTATTATGGAGAAATACATCGGGGAGCTGTTTTTT.

The chain carries TRBV19 and TRBJ2-7; the match to TRBD1 covers 8 bases. The germline gives CDR1 LNHDA, CDR2 SQIVND (reference sequence). The CDR3 runs to 15 residues. Unmatched junction bases numbered 8, after V lost 3 bases and J lost 4 bases. CDR3: CASSILQGARYEQYF. The CDR3 bases are TGTGCCAGTAGTATTCTTCAGGGGGCGAGGTACGAGCAGTACTTC.

In its sample, this clone was seen many times. The rearrangement joins TRBV10-3 to TRBJ2-3; the match to TRBD1 covers 9 bases. The V segment lost 5 bases and the J segment 3 bases; nucleotides outside the gene matches: 6. Germline loops: CDR1 ENHRY, CDR2 SYGVKD. This CDR3 comprises 15 residues. CDR3 protein: CAISRDRARTDTQYF. CDR3 nucleotides: TGTGCCATCAGTAGGGACAGGGCGAGGACAGATACGCAGTATTTT.

This clone was counted between two and nine times. This chain joins TRBV20-1 and TRBJ2-7; TRBD1 might be the D (6 bases). V was cut by 7 bases and J by 3 bases, with 19 bases left in between. The V gene's germline CDR1 is DFQATT and CDR2 SNEGSKA (reference sequence). The CDR3 has 14 residues. CDR3 in amino acids: CSGTAPLECYEQYF. The DNA for the CDR3 is TGCAGTGGGACAGCCCCCCTAGAGTGCTACGAGCAGTACTTC.

Note on this clone: Mismatch with germline at one junction end may stem from a read error. The rearrangement joins TRBV6-1 to TRBJ2-7, with 7 nucleotides matching TRBD2. The CDR3 loop spans 14 amino acids. The V gene's germline CDR1 is MNHNS and CDR2 SASEGT. The CDR3 DNA is TGTGCCATCAGTGGCCTGGGGGGGATATACGAGCAGTACTTC. Translation: CAISGLGGIYEQYF.

This clone was found many times. Other DNA sequences of this sample code for an identical CDR3. This chain uses TRBV10-3 with TRBJ2-5; either TRBD1 or TRBD2 may fit D (6 bases each). The ends were cut back, 6 bases at V and 5 bases at J, with 25 bases in the middle. The germline gives CDR1 ENHRY, CDR2 SYGVKD. The CDR3 covers 17 residues. CDR3 sequence reads: CAISGGGRASSEETQYF. DNA for the CDR3: TGTGCCATCAGCGGGGGCGGCCGAGCAAGCAGTGAGGAGACCCAGTACTTC.

This clone was detected ten times or more. This chain uses TRBV25-1 with TRBJ2-3, with 7 bases that match TRBD2. Germline trimming cut 8 bases from V and 6 bases from J; bases unmatched to any gene: 5. CDR1 and CDR2 from the germline V gene are MGHDK and SYGVNS. This CDR3 comprises 12 residues. Written as DNA, the CDR3 is TGTGCCAGCTCCTTGGGGGGGGATACGCAGTATTTT. It translates to CASSLGGDTQYF.

This clone showed up just a few times. The V gene is TRBV6-1, the J gene TRBJ2-5, with 12 nucleotides matching TRBD1. The CDR3 contains 16 residues. V trimming: 2 bases; J trimming: 4 bases; junction bases outside the gene matches: 5. Per the germline V gene, CDR1 is MNHNS and CDR2 is SASEGT. CDR3 in DNA: TGTGCCAGCAGTGAATGGGGACAGGGGGCTTCAGAGACCCAGTACTTC. Amino acid sequence: CASSEWGQGASETQYF.

Of note for this clone: An end of the junction differs from the germline gene, which may be a read error. The V gene is TRBV3-1, the J gene TRBJ2-7, with D tentatively TRBD2 (6 bases). The CDR3 extends over 14 amino acids. Germline CDR1 is LGHDT and CDR2 is YNNKEL (reference sequence). In nucleotides, the CDR3 is TGTGCCATCAGCCAAGGTTGGGGGAGGTACGAGCAGTGCTTC. The encoded protein is CAISQGWGRYEQCF.

The V gene is TRBV7-2, the J gene TRBJ2-7, with TRBD1 identical over 7 bases. With 3 bases clipped from V and 6 bases from J, the junction kept 5 bases outside the gene matches. The germline gives CDR1 SGHTA, CDR2 FQGNSA. The CDR3 sequence is 13 residues long. CDR3: CASSLRGLFEQYF. The CDR3 DNA follows: TGTGCCAGCAGCTTGAGGGGGCTGTTCGAGCAGTACTTC. The whole variable domain, filled in from reference TRBV7-2 and TRBJ2-7, reads GAGVSQSPSNKVTEKGKDVELRCDPISGHTALYWYRQSLGQGLEFLIYFQGNSAPDKSGLPSDRFSAERTGGSVSTLTIQRTQQEDSAVYLCASSLRGLFEQYFGPGTRLTVT.

With respect to this clone: A read error may account for a junction end that differs from germline. The chain joins TRBV5-5 to TRBJ2-7, with D uncertain. Germline values: CDR1 SGHKS, CDR2 YYEKEE (reference sequence). This CDR3 has 13 residues. The chain's CDR3 is CSSSLALTYEQYF. The CDR3 DNA reads TGTTCCAGCAGCTTGGCTCTGACCTACGAGCAGTACTTC.

The chain links TRBV11-2 to TRBJ2-7; no clear D gene. Germline values: CDR1 SGHAT, CDR2 FQNNGV. The germline V and J ends were trimmed by 5 bases and 8 bases, with 16 bases remaining between them. The CDR3 is 13 residues long. CDR3 region: CASSKDTSQQQYF. CDR3 coding DNA: TGTGCCAGCAGCAAAGACACTTCCCAGCAGCAGTACTTC.

The chain is built from TRBV20-1 and TRBJ2-7; 11 nucleotides line up with TRBD1. There are 13 residues in the CDR3. Per germline, CDR1 DFQATT and CDR2 SNEGSKA (reference sequence). The V and J ends lost 3 bases and 4 bases, in that order; junction bases with no gene match: 2. The CDR3 reads CSARDRGRYEQYF. DNA of the CDR3: TGCAGTGCTAGGGACAGGGGGCGTTACGAGCAGTACTTC.

This clone is large within its sample. The V and J genes are TRBV6-1 and TRBJ1-1; tentative D call: TRBD1 (5 bases). Germline CDR1 is MNHNS and CDR2 is SASEGT. Trimming removed 10 bases at V and 2 bases at J, with 14 bases between. The CDR3 runs 13 residues. CDR3 sequence: CANSLQENTEAFF. The CDR3 bases are TGTGCCAATTCCTTACAGGAAAACACTGAAGCTTTCTTT.

The chain combines TRBV2 with TRBJ1-6; D is unresolved. CDR1 SNHLY and CDR2 FYNNEI come from the germline V gene. Trimming left V 7 bases short and J 0 bases short, with 10 bases between. The CDR3 loop spans 15 amino acids. The CDR3 coding sequence is TGTGCCAGCACAGGCTCGTACTCCTATAATTCACCCCTCCACTTT. It is translated as CASTGSYSYNSPLHF. Looking up the rest from reference TRBV2 and TRBJ1-6 gives the full variable domain: EPEVTQTPSHQVTQMGQEVILRCVPISNHLYFYWYRQILGQKVEFLVSFYNNEISEKSEIFDDQFSVERPDGSNFTLKIRSTKLEDSAMYFCASTGSYSYNSPLHFGNGTRLTVT.

The chain recombines TRBV3-1 with TRBJ2-1, with TRBD2 as a possible D gene (5 bases). Per germline, CDR1 LGHDT and CDR2 YNNKEL (reference sequence). This CDR3 comprises 20 residues. With 0 bases removed from V and 4 bases from J, the gap between germline ends came to 25 bases. CDR3 nucleotides: TGTGCCAGCAGCCAAGATCTATGGGATCTGGTGTCACCGGGGTACAATGAGCAGTTCTTC. This codes for CASSQDLWDLVSPGYNEQFF.

The chain combines TRBV9 with TRBJ2-7, with 10 bases fitting TRBD2. This CDR3 contains 16 residues. The trim removed 4 bases at V and 5 bases at J, leaving 12 bases unmatched. Germline lookup yields CDR1 SGDLS and CDR2 YYNGEE. The CDR3 spells CASSSGLVTSGDEQYF. The DNA for the CDR3 is TGTGCCAGCAGCTCGGGACTAGTTACTAGCGGGGACGAGCAGTACTTC.

This clone was counted between two and nine times. The chain employs TRBV11-1 and TRBJ2-3; 9 bases match TRBD2. This CDR3 contains 18 residues. V lost 4 bases to trimming and J lost 1 base; unmatched junction nucleotides: 12. CDR1 SGHAT and CDR2 FQDESV come from the germline V gene (reference sequence). The CDR3 sequence: CASSSSGRTRPGTDTQYF. CDR3 bases: TGTGCCAGCAGCTCCAGCGGGAGGACCCGTCCCGGCACAGATACGCAGTATTTT.

At least ten counts were recorded for this clone. The V and J genes are TRBV6-1 and TRBJ1-1, with a possible D match to TRBD1 (6 bases). V shed 3 bases and J shed 7 bases, with 12 bases lying between them. Per germline, CDR1 MNHNS and CDR2 SASEGT. This CDR3 contains 13 residues. The CDR3 loop is CASSDKGGNEAFF. The CDR3, as DNA: TGTGCCAGCAGTGACAAGGGGGGTAATGAAGCTTTCTTT.